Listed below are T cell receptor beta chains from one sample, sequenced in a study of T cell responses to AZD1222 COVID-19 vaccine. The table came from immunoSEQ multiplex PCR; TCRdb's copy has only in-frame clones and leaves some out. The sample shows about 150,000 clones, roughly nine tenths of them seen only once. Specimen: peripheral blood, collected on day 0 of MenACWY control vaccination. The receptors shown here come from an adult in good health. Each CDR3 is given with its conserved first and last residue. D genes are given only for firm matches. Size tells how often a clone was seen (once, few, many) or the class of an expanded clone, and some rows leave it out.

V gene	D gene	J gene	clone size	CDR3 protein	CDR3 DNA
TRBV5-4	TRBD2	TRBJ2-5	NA	CASSAGLGGGETQYF	TGTGCCAGCAGCGCAGGTCTTGGGGGGGGAGAGACCCAGTACTTC
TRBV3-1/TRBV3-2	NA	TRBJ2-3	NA	CASSLLADTDTQYF	TGTGCCAGCAGCCTCTTGGCGGATACAGATACGCAGTATTTT
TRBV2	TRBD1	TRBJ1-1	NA	CASVGQLNTEAFF	TGTGCCAGCGTGGGACAGTTGAACACTGAAGCTTTCTTT
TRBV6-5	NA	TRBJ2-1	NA	CASSNSWGQFF	TGTGCCAGCAGTAACTCCTGGGGGCAGTTCTTC
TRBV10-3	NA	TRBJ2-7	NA	CAIKFQGQGSYEQYF	TGTGCCATCAAGTTCCAAGGGCAGGGGTCCTACGAGCAGTACTTC
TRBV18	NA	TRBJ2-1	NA	CASSLGGTGEQFF	TGTGCCAGCTCACTGGGGGGTACGGGTGAGCAGTTCTTC
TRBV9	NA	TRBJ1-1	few	CASSVPRENTEAFF	TGTGCCAGCAGCGTGCCCAGGGAGAACACTGAAGCTTTCTTT
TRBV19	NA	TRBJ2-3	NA	CASTTQGFRTDTQYF	TGTGCCAGTACTACGCAGGGGTTTCGGACAGATACGCAGTATTTT
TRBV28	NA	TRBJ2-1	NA	CASSLGQGGEQFF	TGTGCCAGCAGTTTGGGGCAGGGGGGGGAGCAGTTCTTC
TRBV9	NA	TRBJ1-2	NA	CASSVDSSKGYGYTF	TGTGCCAGCAGCGTAGACTCCTCAAAGGGCTATGGCTACACCTTC
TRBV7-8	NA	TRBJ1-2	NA	CASSLVFRATTNNYGYTF	TGTGCCAGCAGCTTAGTTTTCAGGGCGACGACGAATAACTATGGCTACACCTTC
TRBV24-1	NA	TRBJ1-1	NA	CATSRGQGNTEAFF	TGTGCCACCAGTCGGGGCCAAGGGAACACTGAAGCTTTCTTT
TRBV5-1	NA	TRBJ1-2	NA	CASSEGGTNYGYTF	TGCGCCAGCAGCGAAGGGGGTACTAACTATGGCTACACCTTC
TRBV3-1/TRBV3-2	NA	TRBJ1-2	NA	CASSQESGTFNYGYTF	TGTGCCAGCAGCCAAGAGAGCGGAACTTTTAACTATGGCTACACCTTC
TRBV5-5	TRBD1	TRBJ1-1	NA	CASSLFPGGASEAFF	TGTGCCAGCAGCTTGTTCCCAGGGGGCGCGTCTGAAGCTTTCTTT
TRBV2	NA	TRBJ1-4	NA	CASVAGGINEKLFF	TGTGCCAGCGTCGCAGGAGGAATAAATGAAAAACTGTTTTTT
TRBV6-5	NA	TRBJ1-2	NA	CASSSGARGYTF	TGTGCCAGCAGTTCAGGTGCTCGTGGCTACACCTTC
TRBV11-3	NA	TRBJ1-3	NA	CASSLDSASYYGNTIYF	TGTGCCAGCAGCTTAGATTCGGCGTCTTACTACGGAAACACCATATATTTT
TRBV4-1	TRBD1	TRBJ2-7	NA	CASSPGPGTEYEQYF	TGCGCCAGCAGCCCTGGACCCGGGACAGAGTACGAGCAGTACTTC
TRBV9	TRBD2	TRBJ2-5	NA	CASSPGLAGWETQYF	TGTGCCAGCAGCCCGGGACTAGCGGGGTGGGAGACCCAGTACTTC
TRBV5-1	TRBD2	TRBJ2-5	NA	CASSLGGTSGVRTQYF	TGCGCCAGCAGCTTGGGCGGGACTAGCGGAGTTAGGACCCAGTACTTC
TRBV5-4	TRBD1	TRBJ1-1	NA	CASSLEGQGMNTEAFF	TGTGCCAGCAGCTTGGAGGGACAGGGGATGAACACTGAAGCTTTCTTT
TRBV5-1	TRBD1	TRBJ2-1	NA	CASSLAPGGSYNEQFF	TGCGCCAGCAGCTTGGCTCCAGGGGGTTCCTACAATGAGCAGTTCTTC
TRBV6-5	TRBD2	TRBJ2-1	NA	CASSYVGLAGNNEQFF	TGTGCCAGCAGTTACGTGGGACTAGCGGGAAACAATGAGCAGTTCTTC
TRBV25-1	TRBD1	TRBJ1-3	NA	CASQNQGAAGNTIYF	TGTGCCAGCCAAAATCAGGGGGCGGCCGGAAACACCATATATTTT
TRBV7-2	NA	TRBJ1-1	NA	CASSFGGTNTEAFF	TGTGCCAGCAGCTTCGGCGGGACGAACACTGAAGCTTTCTTT
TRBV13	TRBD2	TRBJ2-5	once	CASSFTGLAGDQETQYF	TGTGCCAGCAGCTTCACAGGACTAGCGGGGGACCAAGAGACCCAGTACTTC
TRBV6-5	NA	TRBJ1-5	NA	CASSPTRVFEPQHF	TGTGCCAGCAGCCCGACTCGGGTCTTTGAGCCCCAGCATTTT
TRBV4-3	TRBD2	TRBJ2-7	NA	CASSQVAGGPYEQYF	TGCGCCAGCAGCCAAGTCGCGGGAGGACCCTACGAGCAGTACTTC
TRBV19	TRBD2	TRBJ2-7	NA	CSSSNPTSDKYEQYF	TGTTCCTCCAGTAACCCCACTAGCGACAAATACGAGCAGTACTTC
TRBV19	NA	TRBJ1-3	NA	CASSITGVNGGGTIYF	TGTGCCAGTAGTATAACGGGGGTCAACGGGGGCGGCACCATATATTTT
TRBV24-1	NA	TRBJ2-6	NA	CATSYPGANVLTF	TGTGCCACCAGTTATCCTGGGGCCAACGTCCTGACTTTC
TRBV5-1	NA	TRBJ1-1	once	CASSWGQQRTEAFF	TGCGCCAGCAGCTGGGGCCAACAGAGAACTGAAGCTTTCTTT
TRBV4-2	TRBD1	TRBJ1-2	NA	CASSQDLDRDNYGYTF	TGTGCCAGCAGCCAAGATCTGGACAGGGACAACTATGGCTACACCTTC